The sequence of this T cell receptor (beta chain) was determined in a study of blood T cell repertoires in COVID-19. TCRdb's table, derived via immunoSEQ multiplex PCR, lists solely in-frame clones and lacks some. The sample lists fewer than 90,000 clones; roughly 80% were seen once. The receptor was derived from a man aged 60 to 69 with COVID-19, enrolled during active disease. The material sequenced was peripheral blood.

The CDR3 coding sequence is TGTGCCAGCAGCTTAGTGTTTACGGGGGGGCTCTTTAATGAGCAGTTCTTC. Protein product: CASSLVFTGGLFNEQFF. The J gene is TRBJ2-1, the V gene TRBV11-2; 8 bases match TRBD2. From germline, CDR1 is SGHAT and CDR2 FQNNGV. The CDR3 totals 17 residues. With 1 base clipped from V and 7 bases from J, the junction kept 12 bases outside the gene matches.